This TCR beta chain stems from a study of T-cell memory formation after mild COVID-19. Findings and limits, study-wide: Clones contracting day 15 to 85 were balanced CD4/CD8; later expanders leaned CD4+. Within pre-infection memory, some responding clones were found, suggesting cross-reactive memory joined.

Barcoded TCR alpha and TCR beta cDNA libraries with UMIs came from 5'RACE using constant-segment primers. TCRdb re-analysed the 5' RACE reads in MiXCR, keeping a single row per CDR3 protein. The data show about 190,000 distinct CDR3 sequences, with about 18% seen just once and around 2.4% held by the top ten. This clonotype was detected only a few times. Its matching antigen is unknown. The clonotype was recovered from an adult woman who had mild COVID-19 (a few samples of this study predate the infection). Cell type and time point are not known. Sample: PBMCs or a T cell subset sorted from them (not recorded which).

The CDR3 DNA is TGCGCCAGCAGCCTAGAACGGGAGTCTCTTCCTAGCACAGATACGCAGTATTTT. This sequence encodes CASSLERESLPSTDTQYF. V gene TRBV23-1 combines with J gene TRBJ2-3; maybe TRBD2 (6 bases). TRBV23-1 is an ORF; its function is uncertain. This CDR3 region has 18 residues. Trimming shortened V by 6 bases and J by 0 bases, and 22 bases separated the two germline ends.